This T cell receptor beta chain was recovered during a study of T cell responses to AZD1222 COVID-19 vaccine. Concerning this clone itself: What it binds is not known.

Findings and caveats of the study: Only after the peak T cell response were repertoires sampled. Reportedly, nearly half the spike-specific TCRs target unmutated variant regions.

Pooling covered second doses at about 4 or about 12 weeks. Assay used: immunoSEQ multiplex PCR; TCRdb lists only in-frame clones, some missing. The table lists 140,000 or so clones, roughly 93% of them singletons. CDR1 MNHEY and CDR2 SVGAGI come from the germline V gene. The CDR3 is made up of 14 amino acids. Trimming stripped 5 bases from V and 2 bases from J, with 13 bases between. The sequence derives from an adult who received the AZD1222 COVID-19 vaccine. Here the sequenced sample was peripheral blood, taken 28 days after the second AZD1222 dose. J is TRBJ2-7 and V is TRBV6-5; D possibly corresponds to TRBD1 (6 bases). CDR3 nucleotide sequence: TGTGCCAGCAGTACCCGGACAGCTCCCTACGAGCAGTACTTC. Its protein product is CASSTRTAPYEQYF.